A selection of T cell receptor beta chains follows, all from one sample in a study of vaccination effects on CD4 cells after COVID-19. Sequenced by immunoSEQ multiplex PCR; TCRdb stores in-frame clones only, minus some. Here the sample spans about 72,000 clones, approximately 80% being singletons. The antigens for these receptors are not known. The specimen was CD4+ T cells from PBMCs cultured with HCoV-229E spike peptides, collected after COVID-19 vaccination. Every receptor here comes from a human donor who received a COVID-19 vaccine. The CDR3 runs from the conserved cysteine through the conserved F or W. The D gene is left open where the match is weak. A clone size is listed for some rows: how often the clone was seen (once, few, many), or a class if it is expanded.

size: NA
V: TRBV12-5
J: TRBJ2-2
D: TRBD2
CDR3: CASGGKGLNFSGGPAVWSGELFF
DNA: TGTGCTAGTGGGGGGAAGGGACTTAACTTTAGCGGGGGGCCAGCCGTTTGGAGCGGGGAGCTGTTTTTT

size: NA
V: TRBV3-1/TRBV3-2
J: TRBJ2-1
D: NA
CDR3: CASSQAGGGEKFF
DNA: TGTGCCAGCAGCCAGGCCGGTGGGGGAGAAAAGTTCTTC

size: NA
V: TRBV18
J: TRBJ1-4
D: NA
CDR3: CASSWNEKLFF
DNA: TGTGCCAGCTCCTGGAATGAAAAACTGTTTTTT

size: NA
V: TRBV9
J: TRBJ1-3
D: NA
CDR3: CASSVGGISGNTIYF
DNA: TGTGCCAGCAGCGTGGGAGGGATCTCTGGAAACACCATATATTTT

size: NA
V: TRBV2
J: TRBJ2-1
D: NA
CDR3: CASSLAGALNEQFF
DNA: TGTGCCAGCAGCTTGGCGGGGGCCCTCAATGAGCAGTTCTTC

size: NA
V: TRBV6-5
J: TRBJ1-2
D: NA
CDR3: CASSYSHAVIDGYTF
DNA: TGTGCCAGCAGTTACTCACATGCAGTAATTGATGGCTACACCTTC

size: NA
V: TRBV18
J: TRBJ1-6
D: TRBD1
CDR3: CASSPQGANSPLHF
DNA: TGTGCCAGCTCACCACAGGGGGCGAACTCACCCCTCCACTTT

size: NA
V: TRBV7-2
J: TRBJ2-5
D: NA
CDR3: CASSQRLRQETQYF
DNA: TGTGCCAGCAGCCAGAGACTGAGGCAAGAGACCCAGTACTTC

size: NA
V: TRBV4-3
J: TRBJ2-2
D: NA
CDR3: CASSQDLTGTNTGELFF
DNA: TGCGCCAGCAGCCAAGATCTTACAGGGACGAACACCGGGGAGCTGTTTTTT

size: NA
V: TRBV6-2/TRBV6-3
J: TRBJ1-5
D: NA
CDR3: CASSYIDRGSGNQPQHF
DNA: TGTGCCAGCAGTTACATCGACCGGGGATCCGGCAATCAGCCCCAGCATTTT

size: few
V: TRBV5-1
J: TRBJ2-2
D: NA
CDR3: CASSLAGPELFF
DNA: TGCGCCAGCAGCTTGGCGGGCCCTGAGCTGTTTTTT

size: NA
V: TRBV5-1
J: TRBJ1-1
D: NA
CDR3: CASSSDEGSGGNGRAFF
DNA: TGCGCCAGCAGCTCCGACGAGGGTAGTGGGGGTAACGGGAGAGCTTTCTTT

size: NA
V: TRBV2
J: TRBJ1-4
D: TRBD1
CDR3: CASRAGTGDEKLFF
DNA: TGTGCCAGCAGAGCCGGGACAGGGGATGAAAAACTGTTTTTT

size: NA
V: TRBV28
J: TRBJ2-3
D: TRBD2
CDR3: CASSFGGTSGGPSQYF
DNA: TGTGCCAGCAGTTTCGGTGGGACTAGCGGGGGGCCATCGCAGTATTTT

size: NA
V: TRBV5-8
J: TRBJ1-5
D: NA
CDR3: CASSYLEGSEQPQHF
DNA: TGTGCCAGCAGCTACTTAGAGGGATCGGAGCAGCCCCAGCATTTT

size: NA
V: TRBV5-1
J: TRBJ2-5
D: TRBD2
CDR3: CASSLIGLAGGETQYF
DNA: TGCGCCAGCAGCTTGATTGGACTAGCGGGGGGGGAGACCCAGTACTTC

size: NA
V: TRBV9
J: TRBJ2-5
D: TRBD1
CDR3: CASGRGQGQTQYF
DNA: TGTGCCAGCGGAAGGGGGCAGGGTCAGACCCAGTACTTC

size: NA
V: TRBV7-2
J: TRBJ2-2
D: NA
CDR3: CASSLSQLTGELFF
DNA: TGTGCCAGCAGCTTAAGTCAGCTCACCGGGGAGCTGTTTTTT

size: few
V: TRBV7-9
J: TRBJ2-6
D: NA
CDR3: CASSFLGPTTGANVLTF
DNA: TGTGCCAGCAGCTTCCTTGGCCCCACAACCGGGGCCAACGTCCTGACTTTC

size: NA
V: TRBV7-9
J: TRBJ2-5
D: NA
CDR3: CASSSLLKGNGETQYF
DNA: TGTGCCAGCAGCTCCTTACTTAAGGGGAATGGGGAGACCCAGTACTTC

size: NA
V: TRBV5-1
J: TRBJ1-4
D: NA
CDR3: CASSLGPAAGFNEKLFF
DNA: TGCGCCAGCAGCTTGGGACCCGCGGCGGGCTTTAATGAAAAACTGTTTTTT

size: NA
V: TRBV5-5
J: TRBJ1-1
D: NA
CDR3: CASSLGWGDGEAFF
DNA: TGTGCCAGCAGCTTGGGGTGGGGGGACGGTGAAGCTTTCTTT

size: NA
V: TRBV6-5
J: TRBJ2-1
D: NA
CDR3: CASTIGTPSYNEQFF
DNA: TGTGCCAGCACCATCGGGACACCTTCCTACAATGAGCAGTTCTTC

size: NA
V: TRBV30
J: TRBJ2-3
D: NA
CDR3: CAWSVQASTDTQYF
DNA: TGTGCCTGGAGTGTACAGGCGAGCACAGATACGCAGTATTTT

size: NA
V: TRBV5-1
J: TRBJ2-5
D: TRBD2
CDR3: CASSPGLAGWGTQYF
DNA: TGCGCCAGCAGCCCGGGACTAGCGGGGTGGGGGACCCAGTACTTC

size: NA
V: TRBV13
J: TRBJ2-5
D: NA
CDR3: CASSLAWDTETQYF
DNA: TGTGCCAGCAGCTTAGCATGGGATACCGAGACCCAGTACTTC

size: NA
V: TRBV29-1
J: TRBJ1-2
D: TRBD1
CDR3: CSVDDRAYGYTF
DNA: TGCAGCGTTGACGACAGGGCTTATGGCTACACCTTC

size: NA
V: TRBV4-1
J: TRBJ1-6
D: NA
CDR3: CASSQGLDSPNSPLHF
DNA: TGCGCCAGCAGCCAAGGGTTGGACAGCCCTAATTCACCCCTCCACTTT

size: NA
V: TRBV29-1
J: TRBJ2-3
D: NA
CDR3: CSVRESGATQYF
DNA: TGCAGCGTCAGAGAATCAGGGGCTACGCAGTATTTT

size: NA
V: TRBV15
J: TRBJ2-5
D: NA
CDR3: CATREGTEGTQETQYF
DNA: TGTGCCACCAGAGAGGGGACAGAAGGGACTCAAGAGACCCAGTACTTC

size: NA
V: TRBV18
J: TRBJ2-5
D: NA
CDR3: CASGLQETQYF
DNA: TGTGCCAGCGGGCTCCAAGAGACCCAGTACTTC

size: NA
V: TRBV4-3
J: TRBJ1-2
D: NA
CDR3: CASSQDPGPGRSKGYTF
DNA: TGCGCCAGCAGCCAAGACCCGGGCCCAGGGAGGAGCAAGGGCTACACCTTC

size: NA
V: TRBV7-8
J: TRBJ2-1
D: TRBD2
CDR3: CASSPGGAQNEQFF
DNA: TGTGCCAGCAGCCCCGGGGGGGCTCAGAATGAGCAGTTCTTC

size: NA
V: TRBV2
J: TRBJ2-3
D: NA
CDR3: CASSDGTDTQYF
DNA: TGTGCCAGCAGTGACGGGACAGATACGCAGTATTTT

size: NA
V: TRBV2
J: TRBJ2-2
D: TRBD2
CDR3: CASGKLAGNTGELFF
DNA: TGTGCCAGCGGTAAACTAGCGGGGAACACCGGGGAGCTGTTTTTT

size: NA
V: TRBV4-1
J: TRBJ2-5
D: TRBD2
CDR3: CASSQFLSTSTKTQYF
DNA: TGCGCCAGCAGCCAGTTTTTGTCGACTAGCACCAAGACCCAGTACTTC

size: few
V: TRBV19
J: TRBJ2-2
D: NA
CDR3: CASSKKSLNTGELFF
DNA: TGTGCCAGTAGTAAGAAGTCTTTGAACACCGGGGAGCTGTTTTTT

size: NA
V: TRBV5-4
J: TRBJ2-3
D: NA
CDR3: CASSLVGDTQYF
DNA: TGTGCCAGCAGCTTGGTGGGAGATACGCAGTATTTT

size: NA
V: TRBV18
J: TRBJ2-3
D: TRBD1
CDR3: CASSPRDSSTDTQYF
DNA: TGTGCCAGCTCACCACGGGACAGCAGCACAGATACGCAGTATTTT

size: NA
V: TRBV7-2
J: TRBJ1-1
D: NA
CDR3: CASSLVALNTEAFF
DNA: TGTGCCAGCAGCTTAGTCGCCCTGAACACTGAAGCTTTCTTT

size: NA
V: TRBV29-1
J: TRBJ2-5
D: TRBD1
CDR3: CSVRTGAETQYF
DNA: TGCAGCGTCCGGACAGGGGCGGAGACCCAGTACTTC

size: NA
V: TRBV19
J: TRBJ1-2
D: NA
CDR3: CASSMRAGSNYGYTF
DNA: TGTGCCAGTAGTATGAGGGCCGGCTCTAACTATGGCTACACCTTC

size: NA
V: TRBV2
J: TRBJ1-1
D: NA
CDR3: CASSEEGGGTEAFF
DNA: TGTGCCAGCAGTGAAGAGGGCGGGGGCACTGAAGCTTTCTTT

size: NA
V: TRBV5-4
J: TRBJ1-3
D: NA
CDR3: CASSSQGLSGNTIYF
DNA: TGTGCCAGCAGCTCCCAAGGACTCTCTGGAAACACCATATATTTT

size: NA
V: TRBV19
J: TRBJ1-2
D: TRBD1
CDR3: CASSRRLGGGTDSSYGYTF
DNA: TGTGCCAGTAGTAGGAGGTTAGGAGGGGGCACGGATAGTTCCTATGGCTACACCTTC